A selection of T cell receptor beta chains follows, all from one sample in a study of blood T cell repertoires in COVID-19. Clones were read by immunoSEQ multiplex PCR, and TCRdb kept only the in-frame ones, dropping some. The table includes fewer than 350,000 clones, around 86% detected once. Sequenced input: peripheral blood. The receptor set was obtained from a woman aged 25-40 years who had recovered from COVID-19. Both conserved end residues are part of each CDR3. A D gene is named only where the DNA matches it firmly. The size entry is marked missing in some rows and otherwise reads once, few, many or a size class.

d_call,cdr3_length,v_call,clone_size,j_call,cdr3_aa,cdr3_nt
NA,15,TRBV5-1,NA,TRBJ1-5,CASKGRGFRNQPQHF,TGCGCCAGCAAGGGGAGGGGATTTCGCAATCAGCCCCAGCATTTT
NA,17,TRBV21-1,NA,TRBJ2-6,CASSRGQLSSGANVLTF,TGTGCCAGCAGCAGGGGACAATTAAGCTCTGGGGCCAACGTCCTGACTTTC
TRBD2,19,TRBV11-2,NA,TRBJ2-2,CASSLRYPRTSGGAGELFF,TGTGCCAGCAGCCTGCGGTACCCTAGGACTAGCGGGGGGGCCGGGGAGCTGTTTTTT
NA,13,TRBV7-3,NA,TRBJ2-5,CASSLQGRETQYF,TGTGCCAGCAGCTTACAGGGGCGGGAGACCCAGTACTTC
NA,16,TRBV10-2,few,TRBJ1-2,CASSESLESNIYGYTF,TGCGCCAGCAGTGAGTCGTTAGAGTCCAATATCTATGGCTACACCTTC
NA,15,TRBV24-1,NA,TRBJ1-5,CATSNGQKPNQPQHF,TGTGCCACCAGTAATGGACAGAAACCCAATCAGCCCCAGCATTTT
TRBD2,17,TRBV28,once,TRBJ2-7,CASSPTGPRREGYEQYF,TGTGCCAGCAGTCCCACCGGCCCCCGCAGGGAGGGTTACGAGCAGTACTTC
NA,14,TRBV6-5,NA,TRBJ1-5,CASRDKVGTQPQHF,TGTGCCAGCAGGGACAAGGTTGGAACTCAGCCCCAGCATTTT
TRBD2,14,TRBV7-8,NA,TRBJ2-2,CASRLSGGPGELFF,TGTGCCAGCAGACTCAGCGGGGGGCCCGGGGAGCTGTTTTTT
NA,16,TRBV28,NA,TRBJ1-4,CASNPAQTSRHEKLFF,TGTGCCAGCAACCCGGCACAGACCTCTCGCCATGAAAAACTGTTTTTT
TRBD1,14,TRBV4-1,NA,TRBJ2-1,CASSPKTGGDEQFF,TGCGCCAGCAGCCCGAAGACAGGGGGCGATGAGCAGTTCTTC
NA,13,TRBV6-1,NA,TRBJ1-6,CASSETGEVSLHF,TGTGCCAGCAGTGAAACTGGGGAGGTATCCCTCCACTTT
NA,15,TRBV15,NA,TRBJ2-2,CATSSDSANTGELFF,TGTGCCACCAGCAGTGACAGCGCGAACACCGGGGAGCTGTTTTTT
NA,13,TRBV2,NA,TRBJ2-7,CASSEGLSYEQYF,TGTGCCAGCAGTGAAGGACTCTCCTACGAGCAGTACTTC
NA,12,TRBV30,NA,TRBJ1-2,CAWSDQGWGYTF,TGTGCCTGGAGTGACCAGGGGTGGGGCTACACCTTC
TRBD1,14,TRBV19,NA,TRBJ1-5,CASKTGASNQPQHF,TGTGCCAGTAAGACAGGGGCGAGCAATCAGCCCCAGCATTTT
TRBD2,18,TRBV9,NA,TRBJ2-1,CASSDLAGGPTGYNEQFF,TGTGCCAGCAGCGATTTAGCGGGAGGGCCGACAGGGTACAATGAGCAGTTCTTC
TRBD1,15,TRBV4-1,NA,TRBJ1-2,CASSQPRQGNYGYTF,TGCGCCAGCAGCCAACCCCGACAGGGTAACTATGGCTACACCTTC
NA,13,TRBV6-5,NA,TRBJ2-1,CASSRLGGNEQFF,TGTGCCAGCAGTCGTTTGGGGGGCAATGAGCAGTTCTTC
NA,16,TRBV3-1/TRBV3-2,NA,TRBJ1-6,CASSQGDAGDNSPLHF,TGTGCCAGCAGCCAAGGTGATGCAGGGGACAATTCACCCCTCCACTTT
TRBD1,14,TRBV11-2,once,TRBJ1-1,CASTLRDRGAEAFF,TGTGCCAGCACCCTCCGGGACAGGGGAGCTGAAGCTTTCTTT
NA,15,TRBV7-9,NA,TRBJ2-7,CVSSLATGSDHEQYF,TGTGTCAGCAGCTTAGCGACAGGCTCGGATCACGAGCAGTACTTC
TRBD1,13,TRBV6-2/TRBV6-3,NA,TRBJ1-1,CASSLGQPTEAFF,TGTGCCAGCAGTTTGGGACAGCCCACTGAAGCTTTCTTT
NA,11,TRBV29-1,once,TRBJ1-2,CSVDKNYGYTF,TGCAGCGTCGACAAGAACTATGGCTACACCTTC
NA,13,TRBV7-2,once,TRBJ1-2,CASSRQTNYGYTF,TGTGCCAGCAGCCGACAGACTAACTATGGCTACACCTTC
TRBD2,14,TRBV27,NA,TRBJ2-7,CASSAGLVYYEQYF,TGTGCCAGCAGTGCAGGACTAGTTTACTACGAGCAGTACTTC
TRBD1,14,TRBV7-9,NA,TRBJ2-1,CASSLSRGRDEQFF,TGTGCCAGCAGCTTAAGCAGGGGGCGCGATGAGCAGTTCTTC
TRBD1,18,TRBV14,NA,TRBJ1-2,CASSREPGQGSSLYGYTF,TGTGCCAGCAGCCGAGAGCCGGGACAGGGTTCTTCTCTATATGGCTACACCTTC
TRBD2,19,TRBV5-6,NA,TRBJ2-5,CASSLFFSLAGGILETQYF,TGTGCCAGCAGCTTGTTCTTTTCCCTGGCGGGAGGAATCCTAGAGACCCAGTACTTC
TRBD2,15,TRBV7-2,NA,TRBJ2-3,CASRKSGGLTDTQYF,TGTGCCAGCAGAAAGAGCGGGGGCCTCACAGATACGCAGTATTTT
TRBD1,15,TRBV2,NA,TRBJ2-2,CASRGTGSDTGELFF,TGTGCCAGCCGAGGGACAGGGTCGGACACCGGGGAGCTGTTTTTT
NA,14,TRBV3-1/TRBV3-2,NA,TRBJ1-5,CASSQGGGNQPQHF,TGTGCCAGCAGCCAAGGGGGGGGCAATCAGCCCCAGCATTTT
NA,16,TRBV5-1,NA,TRBJ2-2,CASSQNTGTNTGELFF,TGCGCCAGCAGCCAAAATACAGGAACGAACACCGGGGAGCTGTTTTTT
NA,16,TRBV4-2,NA,TRBJ2-1,CASSQVDRLSYNEQFF,TGTGCCAGCAGCCAAGTTGACAGGCTATCCTACAATGAGCAGTTCTTC
NA,13,TRBV5-5,NA,TRBJ1-1,CASSFRQFTEAFF,TGTGCCAGCAGCTTTCGACAGTTCACTGAAGCTTTCTTT
NA,13,TRBV27,NA,TRBJ1-2,CASSLGQPYGYTF,TGTGCCAGCAGTTTAGGACAGCCCTATGGCTACACCTTC
TRBD2,18,TRBV7-6,NA,TRBJ2-2,CASSLGTSGNPSTGELFF,TGTGCCAGCAGCTTGGGGACTAGCGGGAACCCCAGCACCGGGGAGCTGTTTTTT
NA,13,TRBV11-3,NA,TRBJ2-5,CASSLSSGETQYF,TGTGCCAGCAGCTTAAGTTCGGGAGAGACCCAGTACTTC
TRBD1,15,TRBV3-1/TRBV3-2,NA,TRBJ1-6,CASSQITGGRAPLHF,TGTGCCAGCAGCCAGATTACAGGGGGCAGAGCACCCCTCCACTTT
TRBD1,18,TRBV3-1/TRBV3-2,NA,TRBJ2-7,CASSQDLGWGTGTREQYF,TGTGCCAGCAGCCAAGATCTGGGCTGGGGGACAGGGACGAGGGAGCAGTACTTC
NA,15,TRBV7-9,NA,TRBJ2-7,CASSSTGDSTYEQYF,TGTGCCAGCAGCTCCACGGGGGACTCAACCTACGAGCAGTACTTC
TRBD2,15,TRBV7-2,NA,TRBJ2-7,CASSPGTSGSNEQYF,TGTGCCAGCAGCCCAGGGACTAGCGGGAGTAACGAGCAGTACTTC
TRBD1,14,TRBV7-2,NA,TRBJ2-7,CASSEDRGRAEQYF,TGTGCCAGCAGCGAGGACAGGGGGCGCGCCGAGCAGTACTTC
TRBD1,15,TRBV7-6,NA,TRBJ2-7,CASSISRDRGYEQYF,TGTGCCAGCAGCATAAGCCGGGACAGGGGCTACGAGCAGTACTTC
TRBD2,15,TRBV11-3,NA,TRBJ2-1,CASSPGGDVHNEQFF,TGTGCCAGCAGCCCGGGGGGGGACGTCCATAATGAGCAGTTCTTC
TRBD1,16,TRBV5-5,NA,TRBJ2-2,CASSLGGQGNTGELFF,TGTGCCAGCAGCTTGGGGGGACAGGGGAACACCGGGGAGCTGTTTTTT
NA,13,TRBV10-1,NA,TRBJ1-2,CASSDPGNYGYTF,TGCGCCAGCAGTGATCCGGGGAACTATGGCTACACCTTC
TRBD1,15,TRBV7-9,NA,TRBJ1-4,CASSTPTGETGKLFF,TGTGCCAGCAGCACTCCGACAGGGGAAACGGGAAAACTGTTTTTT
TRBD1,14,TRBV7-2,NA,TRBJ2-5,CASSYGQGAETQYF,TGTGCCAGCAGCTACGGACAGGGGGCGGAGACCCAGTACTTC
NA,16,TRBV9,once,TRBJ2-7,CASSPQGAGFSYEQYF,TGTGCCAGCAGCCCCCAAGGGGCAGGTTTCTCCTACGAGCAGTACTTC
NA,18,TRBV21-1,NA,TRBJ2-6,CASSKDTPGDSGANVLTF,TGTGCCAGCAGCAAAGATACTCCGGGAGACTCTGGGGCCAACGTCCTGACTTTC
TRBD2,16,TRBV4-3,medium-sized,TRBJ2-1,CASSQQGSGAYNEQFF,TGCGCCAGCAGCCAACAGGGAAGCGGGGCCTACAATGAGCAGTTCTTC
NA,12,TRBV5-1,NA,TRBJ1-6,CASSFGDSPLHF,TGCGCCAGCAGCTTCGGAGATTCACCCCTCCACTTT
TRBD1,13,TRBV12-5,NA,TRBJ1-1,CASGPSDRGEAFF,TGTGCTAGTGGTCCCTCAGACAGGGGTGAGGCTTTCTTT